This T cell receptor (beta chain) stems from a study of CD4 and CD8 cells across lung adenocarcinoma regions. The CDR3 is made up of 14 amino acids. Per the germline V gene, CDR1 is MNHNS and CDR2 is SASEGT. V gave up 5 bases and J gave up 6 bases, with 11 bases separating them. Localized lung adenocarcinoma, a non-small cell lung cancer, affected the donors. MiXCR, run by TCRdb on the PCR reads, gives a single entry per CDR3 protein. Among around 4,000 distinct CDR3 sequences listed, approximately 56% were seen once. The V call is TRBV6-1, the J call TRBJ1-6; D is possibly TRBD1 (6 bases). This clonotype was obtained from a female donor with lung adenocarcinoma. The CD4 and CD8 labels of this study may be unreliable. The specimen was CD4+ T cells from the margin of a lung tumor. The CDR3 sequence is CASSPGQFNSPLHF. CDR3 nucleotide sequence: TGTGCCAGCAGTCCGGGACAATTTAATTCACCCCTCCACTTT.